This TCR beta chain was recovered during a study of T-cell memory formation after mild COVID-19. Notes on the study in general: Some clones that responded turned up in pre-infection memory, which suggests that cross-reactive memory joined in.

TCRdb independently ran MiXCR on the 5' RACE reads; one entry per CDR3 protein. The sample has under 650,000 distinct CDR3 sequences, roughly 17% seen once; the top ten hold approximately 12%. This clonotype was observed a handful of times. As yet, its antigen is unknown. The TCR comes from an adult woman who had mild COVID-19 (a few samples of this study predate the infection). Cell type and time point are not known. Sample: PBMCs or a T cell subset sorted from them (not recorded which).

The CDR3 protein is CASSQEGQGIYGYTF. The CDR3 bases are TGTGCCAGCAGCCAAGAGGGACAGGGGATCTATGGCTACACCTTC. This rearrangement joins TRBV4-2 to TRBJ1-2, with 10 bases matching TRBD1. Germline V lookup: CDR1 LGHNA, CDR2 YNFKEQ. The CDR3 length is 15 residues. With V trimmed by 0 bases and J by 4 bases, 2 bases remained unmatched.